Listed below are T cell receptor beta chains from one sample, sequenced in a study of neoadjuvant nivolumab and ipilimumab in lung cancer. Only in-frame clones appear in the TCRdb table, and some are missing; sequencing was by immunoSEQ multiplex PCR. Of about 20,000 clones in the sample, approximately 73% were seen once. The sample here was tumor tissue, taken after neoadjuvant nivolumab, alone or with ipilimumab, at or shortly before surgery. The receptors shown here come from an adult with non-small cell lung cancer. The conserved cysteine and the conserved F or W are not part of the CDR3 here. Size is omitted from some rows. Given values are once, few, many or a class for expanded clones.

v_gene: TRBV6-1; abundance: -; j_gene: TRBJ2-2; CDR3aa: ASSGGNRAEELF
v_gene: TRBV2; abundance: once; j_gene: TRBJ2-1; CDR3aa: ASREQEDVNNEQF
v_gene: TRBV27; abundance: -; j_gene: TRBJ2-1; CDR3aa: ASSRYHHGRQINEQF
v_gene: TRBV2; abundance: -; j_gene: TRBJ2-1; CDR3aa: ASSGLASYNEQF
v_gene: TRBV7-9; abundance: -; j_gene: TRBJ2-2; CDR3aa: ASSETLRRTGELF
v_gene: TRBV6-1; abundance: -; j_gene: TRBJ2-7; CDR3aa: ASRTGQLSYEQY
v_gene: TRBV5-4; abundance: -; j_gene: TRBJ1-1; CDR3aa: ASSSLRGTKENTEAF
v_gene: TRBV11-3; abundance: once; j_gene: TRBJ2-5; CDR3aa: ASSRDRTETQY
v_gene: TRBV7-8; abundance: -; j_gene: TRBJ2-7; CDR3aa: ASSLAGDRDYEQY
v_gene: TRBV30; abundance: -; j_gene: TRBJ1-1; CDR3aa: AYQRPAHQDTEAF
v_gene: TRBV5-6; abundance: -; j_gene: TRBJ2-1; CDR3aa: ASSLRDRSYNEQF
v_gene: TRBV30; abundance: -; j_gene: TRBJ2-7; CDR3aa: AWGLGLTYEQY
v_gene: TRBV27; abundance: -; j_gene: TRBJ1-5; CDR3aa: ASRTGPNQPQH
v_gene: TRBV5-6; abundance: few; j_gene: TRBJ2-3; CDR3aa: ASSMNTDTQY
v_gene: TRBV7-8; abundance: few; j_gene: TRBJ2-7; CDR3aa: ASRDRSYEQY
v_gene: TRBV6-1; abundance: -; j_gene: TRBJ1-2; CDR3aa: ASSEGPYGSGYT
v_gene: TRBV14; abundance: -; j_gene: TRBJ2-7; CDR3aa: ASSQDLVTGGYEQY